Following are 23 T cell receptor beta chains from one sample sequenced in a study of cytomegalovirus exposure and HLA in healthy donors. With 60 Vbeta and 13 Jbeta primers, the PCR was carried out. Sequenced by immunoSEQ multiplex PCR; TCRdb stores in-frame clones only, minus some. The sample lists about 200,000 clones; 75% to 90% were seen once. The sample comprised PBMCs. Receptor source: a young woman in good health and CMV-seronegative.

The CDR3 loop is CASSEPDRGRNLYGYTF. The CDR3 region has the DNA TGCGCCAGCAGCGAGCCGGACAGGGGCCGTAACCTCTATGGCTACACCTTC. The rearrangement links TRBV10-2 to TRBJ1-2; TRBD1 matches 9 bases. In germline, CDR1 is WSHSY, CDR2 SAAADI. Germline trimming cut 6 bases from V and 4 bases from J; bases unmatched to any gene: 15. The CDR3 length is 17 residues.

The sample holds a few counts of this clone. The rearrangement uses TRBV29-1 and TRBJ2-2, with 7 bases aligning to TRBD1. The CDR3 runs 13 residues. The germline V gene encodes CDR1 SQVTM and CDR2 ANQGSEA. V lost 4 bases and J lost 7; bases outside the gene matches: 6. CDR3 nucleotides: TGCAGCGTTGGGGACAGTTGGGTCGGGGAGCTGTTTTTT. Translation: CSVGDSWVGELFF.

The chain combines TRBV25-1 with TRBJ2-1; a possible D gene is TRBD1 (6 bases). CDR1 and CDR2 (germline): MGHDK, SYGVNS. Trimming took 8 bases from V and 2 from J, leaving 13 bases between them. The CDR3 consists of 14 residues. CDR3 amino acids: CASLGGITYNEQFF. The DNA for the CDR3 is TGTGCCAGCCTAGGGGGAATCACCTACAATGAGCAGTTCTTC.

This chain links TRBV25-1 with TRBJ1-4, with 8 bases fitting TRBD1. The CDR3 loop spans 15 amino acids. Germline V lookup: CDR1 MGHDK, CDR2 SYGVNS. Germline trimming cut 2 bases from V and 4 bases from J; bases unmatched to any gene: 3. The DNA for the CDR3 is TGTGCCAGCAGTGAAGACAGGGGATTTAATGAAAAACTGTTTTTT. Residues: CASSEDRGFNEKLFF.

J is TRBJ1-2 and V is TRBV2; weak D call: TRBD1 (6 bases). Germline CDR1 and CDR2: SNHLY and FYNNEI. The V gene lost 5 bases and the J gene lost 3 bases, with 13 bases spanning the gap. This CDR3 region has 14 residues. The CDR3 DNA reads TGTGCCAGCAGTCTGACAGGACGAGACTATGGCTACACCTTC. It encodes CASSLTGRDYGYTF.

The chain employs TRBV6-1 and TRBJ1-6; a possible D gene is TRBD1 (6 bases). CDR1 is MNHNS and CDR2 is SASEGT in the germline V gene. Trimming took off 1 base at V and 8 bases at J, with 12 bases between the two ends. The CDR3 runs to 15 residues. CDR3 loop: CASSEVRQGYSPLHF. The DNA of the CDR3 is TGTGCCAGCAGTGAAGTAAGGCAGGGGTATTCACCCCTCCACTTT.

J is TRBJ2-7 and V is TRBV7-6; possibly TRBD2 for D (5 bases). There are 15 residues in the CDR3. V was clipped by 3 bases and J by 5 bases, with 17 bases between them. Germline CDR1 SGHVS, CDR2 FNYEAQ. The CDR3 region is CASSFSGAGLDEQYF. CDR3 nucleotide sequence: TGTGCCAGCAGCTTCAGCGGAGCCGGCCTAGACGAGCAGTACTTC.

The chain joins TRBV5-6 to TRBJ2-5; TRBD2 matches at 10 bases. There are 16 residues in the CDR3. V shed 4 bases, J shed 5 bases, and the junction held 11 bases outside the gene matches. CDR1 is SGHDT and CDR2 is YYEEEE in the germline V gene. The CDR3 region is CASSQRLAGVGETQYF. In DNA, the CDR3 is TGTGCCAGCAGCCAACGCCTAGCGGGAGTAGGGGAGACCCAGTACTTC.

The V and J genes are TRBV11-2 and TRBJ2-7, with TRBD2 identical over 12 bases. V shed 6 bases and J 0 bases; nucleotides not matched to a gene: 3. Germline CDR1 SGHAT, CDR2 FQNNGV. The CDR3 runs to 15 residues. The CDR3 is CASSWTSGVSYEQYF. CDR3 nucleotide sequence: TGTGCCAGCAGTTGGACTAGCGGGGTCTCCTACGAGCAGTACTTC.

This chain links TRBV5-4 with TRBJ2-7; 8 positions agree with TRBD1. Germline V gene data show CDR1 as SGHNT and CDR2 as YYREEE (reference sequence). This CDR3 region has 14 residues. V lost 0 bases to trimming and J lost 4 bases; unmatched junction nucleotides: 3. CDR3: CASSLGQGLYEQYF. The CDR3 DNA reads TGTGCCAGCAGCTTGGGACAGGGGCTTTACGAGCAGTACTTC.

The gene calls are TRBV18 and TRBJ2-5; 7 bases align to TRBD2. Germline-derived CDR1 and CDR2 are KGHSH and LQKENI. The ends lost 4 bases at V and 4 bases at J; junction bases unmatched: 3. CDR3 length: 13 amino acids. The CDR3: CASSQLARETQYF. The CDR3 DNA sequence: TGTGCCAGCTCACAACTAGCGCGAGAGACCCAGTACTTC.

About this clone itself: The germline gene is not matched at one end of the junction; a read error may be the cause. The chain uses TRBV7-7 and TRBJ2-7; perhaps TRBD2 as D (6 bases). Germline V gene sequence: CDR1 SSHAT, CDR2 FNYEAQ (reference sequence). This CDR3 spans 13 amino acids. The CDR3 DNA reads TGTGCTAGCAGCTTAGACCGGGAGAACGAGCAGTACTTC. Translation: CASSLDRENEQYF. The variable domain in full, completed from reference TRBV7-7 and TRBJ2-7, reads GAGVSQSPRYKVTKRGQDVTLRCDPISSHATLYWYQQALGQGPEFLTYFNYEAQPDKSGLPSDRFSAERPEGSISTLTIQRTEQRDSAMYRCASSLDRENEQYFGPGTRLTVT.

This clone showed up just a few times. The J gene is TRBJ2-3, the V gene TRBV9; 10 nucleotides align to TRBD2. CDR1 is SGDLS and CDR2 is YYNGEE in the germline V gene. Losses at the gene ends were 4 bases for V and 2 bases for J; bases not matched to a gene: 7. This CDR3 has 16 residues. The CDR3 DNA sequence: TGTGCCAGCAGCCTGCTGACTAGCGGGTCCACAGATACGCAGTATTTT. It is translated as CASSLLTSGSTDTQYF.

This chain joins TRBV4-1 and TRBJ2-3; D is ambiguous. The V end was cut by 0 bases, the J end by 3 bases, with 13 bases between. The CDR3 runs to 16 residues. Germline V gene lookup returns CDR1 MGHRA and CDR2 YSYEKL. The chain's CDR3 is CASSQDEELRTDTQYF. CDR3 nucleotide sequence: TGCGCCAGCAGCCAAGATGAGGAACTTCGGACAGATACGCAGTATTTT.

The chain combines TRBV11-2 with TRBJ2-4; 7 nucleotides line up with TRBD1. Germline lookup yields CDR1 SGHAT and CDR2 FQNNGV. V shed 4 bases, J shed 6 bases, and the junction held 6 bases outside the gene matches. The CDR3 runs 14 residues. The CDR3 DNA reads TGTGCCAGCAGCTCCTCCAGGGGGAGAAACATTCAGTACTTC. Its protein is CASSSSRGRNIQYF.

The J gene is TRBJ2-7, the V gene TRBV6-5; D might be TRBD2 (6 bases). Germline assignment: CDR1 MNHEY and CDR2 SVGAGI. The CDR3 runs to 14 residues. V dropped 7 bases and J dropped 2 bases, with 15 bases sitting between them. CDR3 nucleotides: TGTGCCAGCAAAGGGGCGGGGATGGCCTACGAGCAGTACTTC. This codes for CASKGAGMAYEQYF.

The chain is built from TRBV7-8 and TRBJ2-2, with TRBD2 identical over 9 bases. The ends lost 1 base at V and 6 bases at J; junction bases unmatched: 0. This CDR3 is built from 14 residues. The germline V gene has CDR1 SGHVS and CDR2 FQNEAQ. Written as DNA, the CDR3 is TGTGCCAGCAGCTTAGTAGCGGGAGCCGGGGAGCTGTTTTTT. Its translation: CASSLVAGAGELFF. The variable domain in full, completed from reference TRBV7-8 and TRBJ2-2, reads GAGVSQSPRYKVAKRGQDVALRCDPISGHVSLFWYQQALGQGPEFLTYFQNEAQLDKSGLPSDRFFAERPEGSVSTLKIQRTQQEDSAVYLCASSLVAGAGELFFGEGSRLTVL.

The chain carries TRBV29-1 and TRBJ1-1; D might be TRBD1 (5 bases). CDR1 SQVTM and CDR2 ANQGSEA come from the germline V gene. Trimming took off 1 base at V and 4 bases at J, with 19 bases between the two ends. This CDR3 is built from 16 residues. This CDR3 reads CSVEGGFRRGGTEAFF. Written as DNA, the CDR3 is TGCAGCGTTGAAGGGGGTTTTAGGAGGGGCGGCACTGAAGCTTTCTTT.

This chain joins TRBV5-1 and TRBJ2-7, with D possibly being TRBD1 (6 bases). V was clipped by 0 bases and J by 5 bases, with 9 bases between them. Germline CDR1 and CDR2: SGHRS and YFSETQ. CDR3 size: 13 residues. The CDR3 DNA follows: TGCGCCAGCAGCTTGGACCAGGGGAACGAGCAGTACTTC. This translates into CASSLDQGNEQYF.

The gene calls are TRBV18 and TRBJ2-4; D is undetermined. This CDR3 region has 12 residues. V lost 6 bases to trimming and J lost 8 bases, with 11 bases between them. From germline, CDR1 is KGHSH and CDR2 LQKENI. DNA for the CDR3: TGTGCCAGCTCCCTCAACGGAGACATTCAGTACTTC. Residues: CASSLNGDIQYF. The full variable domain, with the rest looked up from reference TRBV18 and TRBJ2-4, is NAGVMQNPRHLVRRRGQEARLRCSPMKGHSHVYWYRQLPEEGLKFMVYLQKENIIDESGMPKERFSAEFPKEGPSILRIQQVVRGDSAAYFCASSLNGDIQYFGAGTRLSVL.

The chain employs TRBV4-2 and TRBJ1-5; a weak D match, TRBD1 (6 bases). Germline CDR1 LGHNA, CDR2 YNFKEQ. CDR3 length: 15 residues. The ends were cut back, 0 bases at V and 7 bases at J, with 13 bases in the middle. The CDR3 sequence: CASSQDRNRAQPQHF. As DNA, the CDR3 is TGTGCCAGCAGCCAAGATCGGAACAGGGCCCAGCCCCAGCATTTT.

This clone was detected once. The chain uses TRBV5-4 and TRBJ2-7, with D perhaps matching TRBD2 (6 bases). Germline V gene lookup returns CDR1 SGHNT and CDR2 YYREEE (reference sequence). Trimming took 4 bases from V and 4 from J, leaving 15 bases between them. CDR3 length equals 14 residues. CDR3 sequence reads: CASSRPGTGYEQYF. CDR3 coding DNA: TGTGCCAGCAGCCGACCCGGGACTGGTTACGAGCAGTACTTC.

This clone appeared a few times. CDR3 DNA: TGTGCCTGGAGTATGCAGGGCAACTATGGCTACACCTTC. Its protein is CAWSMQGNYGYTF. This chain joins TRBV30 and TRBJ1-2; tentatively, D is TRBD1 (5 bases). V gave up 2 bases and J gave up 2 bases, with 9 bases separating them. There are 13 residues in the CDR3. Germline CDR1 and CDR2: GTSNPN and SVGIG (reference sequence).